These 2 T cell receptor beta chains came from one sample sequenced in a study of T cell responses to AZD1222 COVID-19 vaccine (dated by TCRdb to about 2021). The method was the immunoSEQ multiplex PCR assay. TCRdb carries this immuneACCESS record with in-frame sequences only. Its versions omit some clonotypes, under half of them owing to an unresolved V gene in the studies checked, with the rest unexplained. This sample holds tens of thousands of clones; 85% to 90% were observed only once. The ten largest clonotypes hold 9.5% to 13% of the sample. The label giving this sample's time point can be read as: baseline before first vaccination. This specimen consisted of peripheral blood, obtained on day 0 of AZD1222 vaccination. Receptors were obtained from an adult in good health.

The V call is TRBV15, the J call TRBJ2-6; no clear D gene. CDR1 is LNHNV, CDR2 YYDKDF, per germline (reference sequence). The V and J ends lost 0 bases and 2 bases respectively, with 8 bases between them. This CDR3 has 16 amino acids. The CDR3 here is CATSRDKAAGANVLTF. The CDR3 DNA reads as TGTGCCACCAGCAGAGATAAGGCCGCTGGGGCCAACGTCCTGACTTTC. Based on the CDR3 plus reference TRBV15 and TRBJ2-6, the full variable domain is DAMVIQNPRYQVTQFGKPVTLSCSQTLNHNVMYWYQQKSSQAPKLLFHYYDKDFNNEADTPDNFQSRRPNTSFCFLDIRSPGLGDTAMYLCATSRDKAAGANVLTFGAGSRLTVL.

This chain connects TRBV6-5 to TRBJ1-5; no firm D call. The germline V and J ends were trimmed by 6 bases and 9 bases, with 12 bases remaining between them. There are 12 residues in the CDR3. Germline V gives CDR1 MNHEY, CDR2 SVGAGI. CDR3 region: CASSTSRLPQHF. Written as DNA, the CDR3 is TGTGCCAGCAGCACTAGTCGTCTGCCCCAGCATTTT.